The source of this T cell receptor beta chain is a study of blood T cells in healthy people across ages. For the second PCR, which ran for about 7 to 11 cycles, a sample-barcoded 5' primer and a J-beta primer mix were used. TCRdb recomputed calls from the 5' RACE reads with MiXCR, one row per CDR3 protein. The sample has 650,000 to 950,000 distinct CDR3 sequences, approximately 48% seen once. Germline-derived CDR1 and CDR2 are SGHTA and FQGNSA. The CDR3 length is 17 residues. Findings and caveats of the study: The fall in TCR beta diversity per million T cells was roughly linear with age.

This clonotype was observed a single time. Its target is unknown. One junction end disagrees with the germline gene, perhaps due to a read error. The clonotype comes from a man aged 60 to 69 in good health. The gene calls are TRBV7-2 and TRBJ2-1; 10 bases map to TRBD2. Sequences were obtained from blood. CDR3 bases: TGTGCCAGCAGCTTATGGGGGCTAGCGGGGGAGATCAATGGGCAGTTCTTC. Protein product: CASSLWGLAGEINGQFF.